The clone carrying this T cell receptor (beta chain) has a handful of counts. After removal of 6 bases from V and 8 bases from J, the junction contained 0 bases not matched to a gene. From germline, CDR1 is LNHDA and CDR2 SQIVND (reference sequence). The CDR3 is 11 amino acids. The authors' processing: Scientists estimated how many nucleated cells there were by amplifying reference gene primers. Repertoires were generated with immunoSEQ multiplex PCR, while TCRdb's copy carries only in-frame clones and drops some. The V and J calls and clone size come from that table; D and trimming were worked out from the DNA. The sample contains hundreds of thousands of clones, 75% to 90% of which appear only once. The data derive from a study of blood T cell repertoires in COVID-19. The wider study: Acute and convalescent COVID-19 samples came from the United States, Italy and Spain. T cells, B-cell-depleted T cells, or PBMCs supplied cDNA or gDNA.

The sequencing sample was made of peripheral blood. This TCR was sampled from a man aged 35 to 55 with acute or convalescent COVID-19. The genes are TRBV19 and TRBJ1-2, with 10 positions matching TRBD1. The CDR3 DNA reads TGTGCCAGTAGGACAGGGGGCGGCTACACCTTC. Protein: CASRTGGGYTF.